This T cell receptor (beta chain) was sequenced in a study of circulating CD8 cells and anti-PD-1 response in melanoma. Study-wide results and limits: Subset repertoires were largely private at M1, with under 7.5% shared.

The trim removed 8 bases at V and 6 bases at J, leaving 7 bases unmatched. Germline V gene sequence: CDR1 SQVTM, CDR2 ANQGSEA. The CDR3 consists of 13 residues. TCR libraries were prepared from approximately 15 ng of total RNA with the QIAseq Immune Repertoire TCR panel. TCRdb independently ran MiXCR on the reads; one entry per CDR3 protein. The table has 400 to 500 distinct CDR3 sequences, 4.6% seen once. Judged by abundance, this clonotype is medium-sized. Its specificity is unknown. Four subsets defined by PD-1 and/or TIGIT were sorted from live CD3+CD8+TCRalphabeta+ cells. The specimen comprised CD8+ T cells from PBMCs, sampled at baseline or after one month of anti-PD-1 therapy (not recorded which). The chain joins TRBV29-1 to TRBJ1-4, with TRBD1 matching 9 bases. The receptor was isolated from a human donor with melanoma. The CDR3 sequence is CSPGTGSDEKLFF. CDR3 bases: TGCAGCCCAGGGACAGGGTCGGATGAAAAACTGTTTTTT.